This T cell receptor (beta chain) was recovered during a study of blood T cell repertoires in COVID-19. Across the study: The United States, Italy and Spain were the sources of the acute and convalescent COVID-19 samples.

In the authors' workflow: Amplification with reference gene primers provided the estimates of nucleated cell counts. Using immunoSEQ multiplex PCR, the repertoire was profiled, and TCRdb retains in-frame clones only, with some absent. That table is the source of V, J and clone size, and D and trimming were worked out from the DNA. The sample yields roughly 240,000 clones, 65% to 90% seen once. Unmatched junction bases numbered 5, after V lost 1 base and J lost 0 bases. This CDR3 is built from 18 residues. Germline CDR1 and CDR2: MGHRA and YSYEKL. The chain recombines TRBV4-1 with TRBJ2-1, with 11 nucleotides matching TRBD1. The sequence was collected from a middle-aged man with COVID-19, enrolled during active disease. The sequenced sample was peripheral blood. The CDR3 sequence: CASSQGGTGGHSYNEQFF. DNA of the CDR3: TGCGCCAGCAGCCAAGGGGGGACAGGGGGACACTCCTACAATGAGCAGTTCTTC.